Listed below are T cell receptor beta chains from one sample, sequenced in a study of control samples from healthy donors and cancer patients. The assay was immunoSEQ multiplex PCR, and TCRdb's table has in-frame clones only and misses some. The sample comprises 60,000 to 75,000 clones, more than 70% of which are singletons, and 2% to 2.5% rests with the top ten. The sequencing input was PBMCs. The receptors here all came from a woman aged 45-65 years with head and neck cancer. The CDR3 runs from the conserved cysteine through the conserved F or W.

J gene: TRBJ1-1
V gene: TRBV5-5
CDR3 protein: CASATGVTEAFF

J gene: TRBJ2-2
V gene: TRBV19
CDR3 protein: CASRGARITGELFF

J gene: TRBJ2-1
V gene: TRBV7-9
CDR3 protein: CASSHDPVVDKEQFF

J gene: TRBJ1-1
V gene: TRBV18
CDR3 protein: CASSPSGGMNTEAFF

J gene: TRBJ2-2
V gene: TRBV4-3
CDR3 protein: CASSHDPLVGELFF

J gene: TRBJ1-6
V gene: TRBV23-1
CDR3 protein: CASSQSVAELARPNNSPLHF

J gene: TRBJ1-1
V gene: TRBV9
CDR3 protein: CASSVAQGNTEAFF

J gene: TRBJ2-3
V gene: TRBV7-9
CDR3 protein: CASSLASQTDTQYF

J gene: TRBJ2-1
V gene: TRBV14
CDR3 protein: CASSPRTGSSYNEQFF

J gene: TRBJ2-7
V gene: TRBV30
CDR3 protein: CAWSLKVTSGGFRGDYEQYF

J gene: TRBJ2-1
V gene: TRBV11-3
CDR3 protein: CASSLREADGQFF

J gene: TRBJ1-1
V gene: TRBV27
CDR3 protein: CATLTRTGGYEAFF

J gene: TRBJ2-7
V gene: TRBV18
CDR3 protein: CASSQWDRGSYEQYF

J gene: TRBJ1-5
V gene: TRBV28
CDR3 protein: CASSPDQPQHF

J gene: TRBJ1-5
V gene: TRBV2
CDR3 protein: CASSDVMNQPQHF

J gene: TRBJ2-4
V gene: TRBV20-1
CDR3 protein: CSAGGGVQYF

J gene: TRBJ2-4
V gene: TRBV7-2
CDR3 protein: CASSLDRVNIQYF

J gene: TRBJ1-1
V gene: TRBV6-6
CDR3 protein: CASEGPSGTEAFF

J gene: TRBJ1-3
V gene: TRBV30
CDR3 protein: CAWSVTASGNTIYF

J gene: TRBJ2-2
V gene: TRBV7-2
CDR3 protein: CASSLAAGMTTGELFF

J gene: TRBJ2-7
V gene: TRBV3-1/TRBV3-2
CDR3 protein: CASSQGVGRGAPYEQYF

J gene: TRBJ1-5
V gene: TRBV10-3
CDR3 protein: CAIREGNQPQHF

J gene: TRBJ1-2
V gene: TRBV7-8
CDR3 protein: CASSGRTGRGFGYTF

J gene: TRBJ2-4
V gene: TRBV2
CDR3 protein: CASSVSGPTGGVIPPNIQYF

J gene: TRBJ1-4
V gene: TRBV4-2
CDR3 protein: CASSQVDGGSEKLFF

J gene: TRBJ2-5
V gene: TRBV28
CDR3 protein: CASSPRRGGETQYF

J gene: TRBJ1-1
V gene: TRBV2
CDR3 protein: CASSELGSNTEAFF

J gene: TRBJ2-7
V gene: TRBV18
CDR3 protein: CASSPRTETYEQYF

J gene: TRBJ2-1
V gene: TRBV5-6
CDR3 protein: CASSLGVSLGQFF